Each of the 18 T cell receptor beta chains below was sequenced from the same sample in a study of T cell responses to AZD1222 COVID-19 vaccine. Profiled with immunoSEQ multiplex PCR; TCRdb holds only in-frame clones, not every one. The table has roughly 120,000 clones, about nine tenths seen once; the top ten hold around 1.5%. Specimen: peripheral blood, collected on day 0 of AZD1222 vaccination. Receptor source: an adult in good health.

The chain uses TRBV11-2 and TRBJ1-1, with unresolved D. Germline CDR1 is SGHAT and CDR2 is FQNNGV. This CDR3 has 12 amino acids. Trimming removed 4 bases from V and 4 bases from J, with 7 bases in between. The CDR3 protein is CASSWGATEAFF. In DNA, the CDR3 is TGTGCCAGCAGCTGGGGTGCCACTGAAGCTTTCTTT.

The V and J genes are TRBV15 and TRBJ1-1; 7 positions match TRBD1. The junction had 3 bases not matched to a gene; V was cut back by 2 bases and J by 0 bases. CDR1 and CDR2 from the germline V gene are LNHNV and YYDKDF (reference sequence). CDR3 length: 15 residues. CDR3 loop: CATSRPRGMNTEAFF. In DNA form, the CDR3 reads TGTGCCACCAGCAGACCCAGGGGGATGAACACTGAAGCTTTCTTT.

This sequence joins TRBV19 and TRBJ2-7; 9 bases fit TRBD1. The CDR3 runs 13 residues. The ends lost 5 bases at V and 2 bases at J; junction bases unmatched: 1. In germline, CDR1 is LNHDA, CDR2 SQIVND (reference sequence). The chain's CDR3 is CASSWDRAYEQYF. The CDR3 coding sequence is TGTGCCAGTAGTTGGGACAGGGCCTACGAGCAGTACTTC.

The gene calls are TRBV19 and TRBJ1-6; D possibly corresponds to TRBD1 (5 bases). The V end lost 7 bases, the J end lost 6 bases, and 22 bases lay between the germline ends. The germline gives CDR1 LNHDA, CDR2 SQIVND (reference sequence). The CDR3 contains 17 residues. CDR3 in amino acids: CASTHTYATAANSPLHF. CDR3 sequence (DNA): TGTGCCAGTACCCACACCTATGCGACAGCGGCTAATTCACCCCTCCACTTT.

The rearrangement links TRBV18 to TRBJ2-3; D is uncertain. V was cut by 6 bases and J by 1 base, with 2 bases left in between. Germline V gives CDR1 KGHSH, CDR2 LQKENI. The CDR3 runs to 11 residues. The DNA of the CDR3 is TGTGCCAGCTCCCGCACAGATACGCAGTATTTT. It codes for CASSRTDTQYF.

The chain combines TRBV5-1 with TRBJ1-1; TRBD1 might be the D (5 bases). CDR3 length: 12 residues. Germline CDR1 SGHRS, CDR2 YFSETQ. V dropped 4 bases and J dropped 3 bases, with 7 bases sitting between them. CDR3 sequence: CASSGGYTEAFF. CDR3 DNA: TGCGCCAGCAGCGGGGGGTACACTGAAGCTTTCTTT.

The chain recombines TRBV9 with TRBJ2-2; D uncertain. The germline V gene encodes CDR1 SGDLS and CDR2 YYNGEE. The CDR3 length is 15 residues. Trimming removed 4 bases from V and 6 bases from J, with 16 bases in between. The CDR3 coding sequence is TGTGCCAGCAGCTTTAACAGCGATAGGGCCGGGGAGCTGTTTTTT. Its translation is CASSFNSDRAGELFF.

CDR3 loop: CASTPGPYNEQFF. The CDR3 bases are TGTGCCAGCACCCCTGGGCCTTACAATGAGCAGTTCTTC. V and J are TRBV14 and TRBJ2-1; D ambiguous. Germline CDR1 reads SGHDN; CDR2 reads FVKESK. Trimming removed 7 bases from V and 4 bases from J, with 11 bases in between. This CDR3 comprises 13 residues.

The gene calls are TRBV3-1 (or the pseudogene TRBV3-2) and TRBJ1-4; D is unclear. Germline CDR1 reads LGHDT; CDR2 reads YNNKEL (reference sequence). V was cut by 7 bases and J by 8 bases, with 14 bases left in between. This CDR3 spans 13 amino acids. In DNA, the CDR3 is TGTGCCAGCATGGGCAAGTCACGAGAAAAACTGTTTTTT. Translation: CASMGKSREKLFF.

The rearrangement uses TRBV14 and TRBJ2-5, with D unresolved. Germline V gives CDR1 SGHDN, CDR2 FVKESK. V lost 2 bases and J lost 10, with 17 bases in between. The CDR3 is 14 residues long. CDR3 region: CASSQNTNQGGQYF. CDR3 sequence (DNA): TGTGCCAGCAGCCAAAACACAAACCAAGGCGGCCAGTACTTC. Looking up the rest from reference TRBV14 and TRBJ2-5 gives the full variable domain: EAGVTQFPSHSVIEKGQTVTLRCDPISGHDNLYWYRRVMGKEIKFLLHFVKESKQDESGMPNNRFLAERTGGTYSTLKVQPAELEDSGVYFCASSQNTNQGGQYFGPGTRLLVL.

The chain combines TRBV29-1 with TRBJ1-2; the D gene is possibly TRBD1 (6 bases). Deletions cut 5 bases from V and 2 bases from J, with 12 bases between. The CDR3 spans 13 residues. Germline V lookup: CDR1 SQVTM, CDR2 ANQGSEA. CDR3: CSVLQGRNYGYTF. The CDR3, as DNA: TGCAGCGTTCTCCAGGGGCGAAACTATGGCTACACCTTC.

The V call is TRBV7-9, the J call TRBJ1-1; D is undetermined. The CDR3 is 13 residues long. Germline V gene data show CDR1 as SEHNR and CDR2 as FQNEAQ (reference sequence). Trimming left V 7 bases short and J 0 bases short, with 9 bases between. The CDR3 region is CASNPGLNTEAFF. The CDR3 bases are TGTGCCAGCAACCCCGGCCTGAACACTGAAGCTTTCTTT.

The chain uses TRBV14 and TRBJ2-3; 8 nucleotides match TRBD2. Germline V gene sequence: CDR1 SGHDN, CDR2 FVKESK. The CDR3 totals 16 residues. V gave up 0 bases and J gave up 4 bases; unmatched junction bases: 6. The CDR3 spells CASSQDIAGGADTQYF. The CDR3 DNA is TGTGCCAGCAGCCAAGATATTGCGGGGGGCGCAGATACGCAGTATTTT.

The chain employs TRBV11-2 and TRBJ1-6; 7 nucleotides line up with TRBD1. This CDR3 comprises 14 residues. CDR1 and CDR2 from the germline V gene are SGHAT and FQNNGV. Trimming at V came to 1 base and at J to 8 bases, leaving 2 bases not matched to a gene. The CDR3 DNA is TGTGCCAGCAGCTTAGGACAGGGTTATTCACCCCTCCACTTT. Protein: CASSLGQGYSPLHF.

CDR3 coding DNA: TGTGCCAGTAGTGACAGGGGGCAAACCACAGATACGCAGTATTTT. It codes for CASSDRGQTTDTQYF. This chain joins TRBV19 and TRBJ2-3, with 10 bases lining up with TRBD1. J gave up 2 bases and V 5 bases, and 4 bases lay outside the gene matches. The CDR3 runs to 15 residues. Germline V gene data show CDR1 as LNHDA and CDR2 as SQIVND (reference sequence).

The CDR3 region is CATSDSETGHGYTF. The CDR3 DNA reads as TGTGCCACCAGTGATTCCGAAACAGGGCACGGCTACACCTTC. The chain couples TRBV24-1 to TRBJ1-2; tentative D call: TRBD1 (6 bases). The germline V and J ends were trimmed by 2 bases and 8 bases, with 14 bases remaining between them. Germline CDR1 reads KGHDR; CDR2 reads SFDVKD. The CDR3 contains 14 residues.

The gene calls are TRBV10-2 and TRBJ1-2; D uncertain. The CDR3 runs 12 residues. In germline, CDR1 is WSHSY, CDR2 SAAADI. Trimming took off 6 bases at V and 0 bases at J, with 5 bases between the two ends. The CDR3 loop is CASRDPNYGYTF. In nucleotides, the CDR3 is TGCGCCAGCAGGGACCCTAACTATGGCTACACCTTC.

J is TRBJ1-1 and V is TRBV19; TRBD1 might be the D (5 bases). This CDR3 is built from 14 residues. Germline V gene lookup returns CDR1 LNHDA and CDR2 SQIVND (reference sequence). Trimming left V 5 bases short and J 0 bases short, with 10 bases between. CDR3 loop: CASSLGEMNTEAFF. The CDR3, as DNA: TGTGCCAGTAGTTTGGGGGAGATGAACACTGAAGCTTTCTTT.